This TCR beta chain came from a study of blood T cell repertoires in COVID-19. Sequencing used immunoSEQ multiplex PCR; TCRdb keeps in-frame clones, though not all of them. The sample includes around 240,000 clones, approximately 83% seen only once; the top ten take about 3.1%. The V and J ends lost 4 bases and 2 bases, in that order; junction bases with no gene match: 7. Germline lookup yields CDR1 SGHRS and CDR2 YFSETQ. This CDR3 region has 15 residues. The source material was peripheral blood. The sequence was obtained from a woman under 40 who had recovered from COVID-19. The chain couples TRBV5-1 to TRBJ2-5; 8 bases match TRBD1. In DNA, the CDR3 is TGCGCCAGCAGCCGAACGGACAGGGCACAAGAGACCCAGTACTTC. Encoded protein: CASSRTDRAQETQYF. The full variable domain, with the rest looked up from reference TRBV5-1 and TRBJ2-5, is KAGVTQTPRYLIKTRGQQVTLSCSPISGHRSVSWYQQTPGQGLQFLFEYFSETQRNKGNFPGRFSGRQFSNSRSEMNVSTLELGDSALYLCASSRTDRAQETQYFGPGTRLLVL.